What follows are 3 T cell receptor beta chains derived from one specimen sequenced in a study of blood T cell repertoires in COVID-19. Only in-frame clones appear in the TCRdb table, and some are missing; sequencing was by immunoSEQ multiplex PCR. The repertoire includes about 26,000 clones, roughly 80% of them detected once, and 45% to 60% sits in the top ten. Sequenced: peripheral blood. Every receptor here comes from a man aged 45-65 years with active or convalescent COVID-19.

This chain joins TRBV28 and TRBJ2-6; D possibly corresponds to TRBD1 (6 bases). This CDR3 comprises 16 residues. Trimming removed 6 bases at V and 2 bases at J, with 14 bases between. Germline CDR1 is MDHEN and CDR2 is SYDVKM. CDR3 nucleotides: TGTGCCAGCAGCCGAATCCCAGGGGCTGGGGCCAACGTCCTGACTTTC. As protein: CASSRIPGAGANVLTF.

This clone was detected a few times. The chain joins TRBV6-1 to TRBJ1-2; tentative D call: TRBD1 (6 bases). CDR3 length: 16 amino acids. V was pared by 0 bases and J by 4 bases, with 15 bases between. Germline loops: CDR1 MNHNS, CDR2 SASEGT. The CDR3 coding sequence is TGTGCCAGCAGTGAAGCCTGGGGCAGGGGCGGCTATGGCTACACCTTC. It encodes CASSEAWGRGGYGYTF.

The V call is TRBV10-2, the J call TRBJ2-7; TRBD2 matches at 12 bases. The CDR3 totals 15 residues. The J segment lost 3 bases and the V segment lost 6 bases, leaving 6 bases of the junction unmatched. CDR1 is WSHSY and CDR2 is SAAADI in the germline V gene. CDR3 region: CASSPGLAGHYEQYF. Written as DNA, the CDR3 is TGCGCCAGCAGCCCGGGACTAGCGGGCCACTACGAGCAGTACTTC.